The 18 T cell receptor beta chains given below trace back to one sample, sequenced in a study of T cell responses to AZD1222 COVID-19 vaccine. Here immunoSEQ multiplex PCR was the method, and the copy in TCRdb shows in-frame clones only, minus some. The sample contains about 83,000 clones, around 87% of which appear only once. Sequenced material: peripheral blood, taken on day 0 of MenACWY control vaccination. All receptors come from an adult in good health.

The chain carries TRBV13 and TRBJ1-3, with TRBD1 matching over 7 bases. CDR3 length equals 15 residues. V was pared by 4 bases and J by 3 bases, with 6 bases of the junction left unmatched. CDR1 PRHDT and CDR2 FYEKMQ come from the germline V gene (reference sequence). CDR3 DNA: TGTGCCAGCAGCTCCGACAGGGTTGGTGGAAACACCATATATTTT. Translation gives CASSSDRVGGNTIYF.

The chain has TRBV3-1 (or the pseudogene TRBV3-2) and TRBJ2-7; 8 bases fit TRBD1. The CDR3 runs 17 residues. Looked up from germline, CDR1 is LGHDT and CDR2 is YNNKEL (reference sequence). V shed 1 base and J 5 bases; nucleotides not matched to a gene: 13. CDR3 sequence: CASSQARGTGFSDEQYF. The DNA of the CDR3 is TGTGCCAGCAGCCAAGCACGCGGGACAGGCTTCTCGGACGAGCAGTACTTC.

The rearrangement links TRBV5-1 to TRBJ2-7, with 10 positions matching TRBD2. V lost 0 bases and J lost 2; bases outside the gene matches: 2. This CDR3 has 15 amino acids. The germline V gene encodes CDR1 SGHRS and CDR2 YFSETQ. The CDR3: CASSLALAGAYEQYF. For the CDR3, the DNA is TGCGCCAGCAGCTTGGCGCTAGCGGGAGCCTACGAGCAGTACTTC.

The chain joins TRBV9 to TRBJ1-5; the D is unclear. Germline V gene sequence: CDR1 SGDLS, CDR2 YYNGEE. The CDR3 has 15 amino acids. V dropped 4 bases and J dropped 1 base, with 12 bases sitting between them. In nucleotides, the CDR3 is TGTGCCAGCAGCCCCTCATCAGAGAGCAATCAGCCCCAGCATTTT. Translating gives CASSPSSESNQPQHF.

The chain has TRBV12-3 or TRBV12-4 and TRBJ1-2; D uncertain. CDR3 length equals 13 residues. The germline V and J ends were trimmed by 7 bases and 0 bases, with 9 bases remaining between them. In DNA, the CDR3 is TGTGCCAGCAAAGGCCGTACTAACTATGGCTACACCTTC. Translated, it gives CASKGRTNYGYTF.

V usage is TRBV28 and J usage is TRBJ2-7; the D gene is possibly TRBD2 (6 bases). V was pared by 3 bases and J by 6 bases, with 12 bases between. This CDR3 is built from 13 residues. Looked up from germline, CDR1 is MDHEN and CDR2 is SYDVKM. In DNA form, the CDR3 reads TGTGCCAGCAGTTTGGCCCACGGGGGCGAGCAGTACTTC. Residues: CASSLAHGGEQYF.

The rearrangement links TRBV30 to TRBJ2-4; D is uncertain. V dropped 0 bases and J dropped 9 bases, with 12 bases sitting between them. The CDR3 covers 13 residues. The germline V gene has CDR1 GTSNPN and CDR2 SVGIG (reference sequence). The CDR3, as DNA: TGTGCCTGGAGTGTATCCGGAGAAGGCATTCAGTACTTC. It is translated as CAWSVSGEGIQYF.

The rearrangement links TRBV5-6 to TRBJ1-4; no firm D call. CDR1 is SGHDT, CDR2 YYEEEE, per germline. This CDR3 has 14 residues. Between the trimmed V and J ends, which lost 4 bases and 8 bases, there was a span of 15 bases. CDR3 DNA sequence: TGTGCCAGCAGCACCGACATAAAGTCGGAAAAACTGTTTTTT. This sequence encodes CASSTDIKSEKLFF. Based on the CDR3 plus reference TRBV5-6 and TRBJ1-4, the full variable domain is DAGVTQSPTHLIKTRGQQVTLRCSPKSGHDTVSWYQQALGQGPQFIFQYYEEEERQRGNFPDRFSGHQFPNYSSELNVNALLLGDSALYLCASSTDIKSEKLFFGSGTQLSVL.

The DNA for the CDR3 is TGTGCCAGCAGTTACTCTCGCAGGGCGCATGGCTACACCTTC. Protein: CASSYSRRAHGYTF. J is TRBJ1-2 and V is TRBV6-2 or TRBV6-3, with D possibly TRBD1 on 5 matching bases. V shed 0 bases and J shed 6 bases, with 11 bases lying between them. CDR1 MNHEY and CDR2 SVGEGT come from the germline V gene. CDR3 length: 14 amino acids.

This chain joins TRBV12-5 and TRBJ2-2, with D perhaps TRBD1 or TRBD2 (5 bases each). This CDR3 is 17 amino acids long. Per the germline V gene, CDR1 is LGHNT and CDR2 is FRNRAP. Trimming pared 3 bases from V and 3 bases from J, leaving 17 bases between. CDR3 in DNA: TGTGCTAGTGGTTTCGAGGGGTTGCGAAAAGACACCGGGGAGCTGTTTTTT. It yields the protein CASGFEGLRKDTGELFF.

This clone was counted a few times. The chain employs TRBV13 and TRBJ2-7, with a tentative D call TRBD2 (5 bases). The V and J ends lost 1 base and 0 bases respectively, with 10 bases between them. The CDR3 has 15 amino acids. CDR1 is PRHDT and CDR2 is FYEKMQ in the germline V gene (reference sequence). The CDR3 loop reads CASSLAGKGSYEQYF. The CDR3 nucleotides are TGTGCCAGCAGCTTAGCCGGGAAGGGCTCCTACGAGCAGTACTTC.

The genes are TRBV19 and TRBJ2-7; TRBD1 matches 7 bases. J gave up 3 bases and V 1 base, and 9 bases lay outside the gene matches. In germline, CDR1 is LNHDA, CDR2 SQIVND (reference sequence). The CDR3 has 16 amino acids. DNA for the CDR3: TGTGCCAGTAGTATAGGGTGGACAGGAACCCTCTACGAGCAGTACTTC. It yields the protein CASSIGWTGTLYEQYF.

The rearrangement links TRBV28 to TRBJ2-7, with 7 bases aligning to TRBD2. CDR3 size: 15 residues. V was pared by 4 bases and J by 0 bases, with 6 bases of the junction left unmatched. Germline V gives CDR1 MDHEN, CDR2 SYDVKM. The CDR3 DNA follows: TGTGCCAGCAGTTCCTGGGGGGGACCCTCCTACGAGCAGTACTTC. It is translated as CASSSWGGPSYEQYF.

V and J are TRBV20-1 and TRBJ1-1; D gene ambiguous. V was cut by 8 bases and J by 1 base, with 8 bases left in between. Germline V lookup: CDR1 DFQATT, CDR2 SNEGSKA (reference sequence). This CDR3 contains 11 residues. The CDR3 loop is CSTGQNTEAFF. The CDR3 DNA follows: TGCAGTACCGGGCAGAACACTGAAGCTTTCTTT.

The CDR3 protein is CASSSRRAPSSPQHF. DNA of the CDR3: TGTGCCAGCAGTTCCCGACGGGCTCCCTCTTCGCCCCAGCATTTT. The rearrangement joins TRBV28 to TRBJ1-5; no clear D gene. Trimming removed 4 bases at V and 9 bases at J, with 19 bases between. Per the germline V gene, CDR1 is MDHEN and CDR2 is SYDVKM. CDR3 size: 15 residues.

The CDR3 bases are TGTGCCAGCAAGGAGAGGCGAGCAACTAATGAAAAACTGTTTTTT. As protein: CASKERRATNEKLFF. The chain is built from TRBV27 and TRBJ1-4; no reliable D call. CDR3 length: 15 amino acids. Germline V gives CDR1 MNHEY, CDR2 SMNVEV (reference sequence). Trimming took 7 bases from V and 0 from J, leaving 12 bases between them.

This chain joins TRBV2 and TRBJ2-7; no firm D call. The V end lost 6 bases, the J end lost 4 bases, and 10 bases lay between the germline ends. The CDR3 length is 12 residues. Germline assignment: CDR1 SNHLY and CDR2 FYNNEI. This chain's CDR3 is CASSRTLYEQYF. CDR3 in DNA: TGTGCCAGCAGCCGAACGCTATACGAGCAGTACTTC.

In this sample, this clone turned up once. Here the CDR3 DNA reads TGCGCCAGCAGCTTTGACGGGGGAGGGAGCACCATATATTTT. Translation gives CASSFDGGGSTIYF. This chain uses TRBV5-1 with TRBJ1-3; possibly TRBD1 for D (5 bases). The V gene's germline CDR1 is SGHRS and CDR2 YFSETQ. The CDR3 runs 14 residues. V dropped 2 bases and J dropped 9 bases, with 15 bases sitting between them.